This TCR beta chain originates from a study of siplizumab effects on memory and regulatory T cells. For every sample, about 10^5 TCR templates were assayed. Sequencing used immunoSEQ multiplex PCR; TCRdb keeps in-frame clones, though not all of them. The sample has some 88,000 clones, more than 80% seen once; the top ten hold about 15%. Trimming took off 7 bases at V and 0 bases at J, with 9 bases between the two ends. The CDR3 runs 14 residues. CDR1 and CDR2 from the germline V gene are SGHVS and FQNEAQ. The clonotype was recovered from a human donor in good health. Sequencing was performed on CD4+ T cells sorted from blood. The chain carries TRBV7-8 and TRBJ2-2; no clear D gene. CDR3 residues: CASTSGANTGELFF. The CDR3 region has the DNA TGTGCCAGCACTTCGGGTGCGAACACCGGGGAGCTGTTTTTT.